The clone carrying this T cell receptor beta chain was seen repeatedly, ten times or more. Its specificity is not known. Germline V lookup: CDR1 KGHDR, CDR2 SFDVKD. The trim removed 1 base at V and 7 bases at J, leaving 4 bases unmatched. There are 15 residues in the CDR3. The data stem from a study of CD8+CD57+ T cells in acquired aplastic anemia. General study results and limits: Patients were compared with controls for CD8+ Simpson's diversity, and no significant difference emerged.

TCR beta VDJ and CDR3 profiles were obtained from a genomic DNA template. MiXCR, run by TCRdb on the reads, gives a single entry per CDR3 protein. The sample records some 150,000 distinct CDR3 sequences, roughly two fifths being singletons. The material sequenced was sorted CD4+, CD8+, or CD8+CD57+ T cells (not recorded which) from PBMCs. The TCR comes from a human donor in good health, serving as a control. The V gene is TRBV24-1, the J gene TRBJ2-1; TRBD1 aligns across 9 bases. This chain's CDR3 is CATSDLFGQGNEQFF. The CDR3 DNA reads TGTGCCACCAGTGATTTATTCGGACAGGGGAATGAGCAGTTCTTC.